This TCR beta chain was captured by sequencing in a study of technical replicates of blood from four donors. Germline V CDR1 and CDR2: SEHNR, FQNEAQ (reference sequence). CDR3 length equals 15 residues. Between the trimmed V and J ends, which lost 5 bases and 0 bases, there was a span of 11 bases. Assay used: immunoSEQ multiplex PCR; TCRdb lists only in-frame clones, some missing. The table shows roughly 67,000 clones, with roughly 98% occurring only once. The rearrangement uses TRBV7-9 and TRBJ1-5, with D perhaps TRBD1 (5 bases). Material: T cells isolated from PBMCs. The receptor was derived from a human donor in good health. CDR3 sequence reads: CASSQTGDSNQPQHF. Here the CDR3 DNA reads TGTGCCAGCAGCCAAACAGGCGATAGCAATCAGCCCCAGCATTTT. The full variable domain, rest sourced from reference TRBV7-9 and TRBJ1-5, is DTGVSQNPRHKITKRGQNVTFRCDPISEHNRLYWYRQTLGQGPEFLTYFQNEAQLEKSRLLSDRFSAERPKGSFSTLEIQRTEQGDSAMYLCASSQTGDSNQPQHFGDGTRLSIL.